This T cell receptor (beta chain) derives from a study of cytomegalovirus exposure and HLA in healthy donors. Trimming left V 4 bases short and J 8 bases short, with 18 bases between. Germline assignment: CDR1 SGHRS and CDR2 YFSETQ. The CDR3 is 15 residues long. The PCR used 60 Vbeta and 13 Jbeta primers. Libraries were prepared by immunoSEQ multiplex PCR; TCRdb keeps only in-frame clonotypes and omits some of them. The sample consists of roughly 96,000 clones, approximately 72% of them appearing once. For this clone: Its antigen remains unknown.

At collection, donors were nominally healthy, but unrecorded immune exposures were probable. Study results and caveats: The authors enumerated 150 to 200 TCR beta chains as linked to cytomegalovirus.

This chain links TRBV5-1 with TRBJ1-4; D perhaps matches TRBD1 (5 bases). The specimen sequenced was PBMCs. This receptor was identified in a female donor in good health and CMV-seropositive. CDR3 nucleotides: TGCGCCAGCAGCCGCTCCCGCCGGGGGGGAGAAAAACTGTTTTTT. As protein: CASSRSRRGGEKLFF. Full variable domain (missing parts from reference TRBV5-1 and TRBJ1-4): KAGVTQTPRYLIKTRGQQVTLSCSPISGHRSVSWYQQTPGQGLQFLFEYFSETQRNKGNFPGRFSGRQFSNSRSEMNVSTLELGDSALYLCASSRSRRGGEKLFFGSGTQLSVL.